The 12 T cell receptor beta chains in this list originate from one sample, sequenced in a study of OX40 agonist ivuxolimab in advanced cancers. Library construction relied on the immunoSEQ multiplex PCR assay. The immuneACCESS repertoire file appears here via TCRdb, limited to in-frame rearrangements. These files lack a portion of the clones; in checked studies, under half of the deficit traces to unresolved V genes, and the cause of the others is not known. This sample has about 36,000 clones in its table, and about four fifths of those were observed once. Clones ranked in the top ten supply around 13% of the sample. The source material was CD4+ or CD8+ T cells sorted from blood, sampled in a trial of the OX40 agonist ivuxolimab. Every receptor here comes from an adult with an advanced solid tumor such as melanoma, head and neck, liver or kidney cancer.

This clone came up once. A read error may produce the germline difference seen at one junction end. J is TRBJ1-2 and V is TRBV7-9; D is ambiguous. Germline V gene sequence: CDR1 SEHNR, CDR2 FQNEAQ (reference sequence). The CDR3 has 16 residues. In nucleotides, the CDR3 is TGTGCCAGCACCTTAGTAGGCAGTTCCTCTAACTATGGCTACACCTTC. This encodes CASTLVGSSSNYGYTF.

In regard to this clone: Other DNA sequences of this sample code for an identical CDR3. V usage is TRBV5-1 and J usage is TRBJ2-5; D unresolved. Trimming shortened V by 4 bases and J by 5 bases, and 6 bases separated the two germline ends. This CDR3 contains 11 residues. CDR1 and CDR2 from the germline V gene are SGHRS and YFSETQ. CDR3 region: CASSLQETQYF. In DNA form, the CDR3 reads TGCGCCAGCAGCCTGCAGGAGACCCAGTACTTC.

The table lists this clone with a count of one. V gene TRBV15 combines with J gene TRBJ2-2; D ambiguous. CDR3 length: 14 amino acids. From germline, CDR1 is LNHNV and CDR2 YYDKDF (reference sequence). Trimming took 0 bases from V and 2 from J, leaving 4 bases between them. For the CDR3, the DNA is TGTGCCACCAGCAGAGATTCAAACACCGGGGAGCTGTTTTTT. As protein: CATSRDSNTGELFF.

This clone was recorded once. The CDR3 bases are TGCGCCAGCAGCTCCCATCACACCGATTCCGCTGAAGCTTTCTTT. This sequence encodes CASSSHHTDSAEAFF. J is TRBJ1-1 and V is TRBV5-1; D is uncertain. The V and J ends lost 3 bases and 6 bases respectively, with 18 bases between them. Germline V gene lookup returns CDR1 SGHRS and CDR2 YFSETQ. This CDR3 region has 15 residues.

This clone appeared a few times. The chain is built from TRBV19 and TRBJ2-1; TRBD1 aligns across 7 bases. Trimming took 0 bases from V and 7 from J; bases not matched to a gene: 0. CDR3 size: 13 residues. Germline V lookup: CDR1 LNHDA, CDR2 SQIVND (reference sequence). The CDR3 coding sequence is TGTGCCAGTAGTATAGAGACAGGGAATGAGCAGTTCTTC. As protein: CASSIETGNEQFF.

V usage is TRBV29-1 and J usage is TRBJ2-7; 10 nucleotides align to TRBD1. The CDR3 covers 13 residues. Trimming at V came to 4 bases and at J to 4 bases, leaving 4 bases not matched to a gene. Per germline, CDR1 SQVTM and CDR2 ANQGSEA. CDR3 sequence (DNA): TGCAGCGTTGGGAAGGGACAGGGGTACGAGCAGTACTTC. It is translated as CSVGKGQGYEQYF.

This clone has a single count. The V gene is TRBV6-5, the J gene TRBJ2-2; maybe TRBD1 (6 bases). V lost 5 bases and J 5 bases, leaving 9 bases between the germline ends. Germline V lookup: CDR1 MNHEY, CDR2 SVGAGI. CDR3 size: 13 residues. The CDR3 spells CASSRQETGELFF. The CDR3, as DNA: TGTGCCAGCAGTCGACAGGAAACCGGGGAGCTGTTTTTT.

This clone showed up just once. V gene TRBV7-3 combines with J gene TRBJ2-5, with 11 bases aligning to TRBD2. The CDR3 runs to 16 residues. Per the germline V gene, CDR1 is SGHTA and CDR2 is FQGTGA. V lost 5 bases to trimming and J lost 3 bases; unmatched junction nucleotides: 8. CDR3 bases: TGTGCCAGCAGCCCCGGGGATAGCGGGAGGGAAGAGACCCAGTACTTC. It is translated as CASSPGDSGREETQYF. Combining the CDR3 with reference TRBV7-3 and TRBJ2-5 gives the whole variable domain GAGVSQTPSNKVTEKGKYVELRCDPISGHTALYWYRQSLGQGPEFLIYFQGTGAADDSGLPNDRFFAVRPEGSVSTLKIQRTERGDSAVYLCASSPGDSGREETQYFGPGTRLLVL.

J is TRBJ2-3 and V is TRBV15; D call uncertain. This CDR3 is built from 17 residues. CDR1 is LNHNV, CDR2 YYDKDF, per germline (reference sequence). V lost 5 bases, J lost 0 bases, and 18 bases lay in between. The CDR3 protein is CATSGRMGFPSTDTQYF. The CDR3 coding sequence is TGTGCCACCAGCGGGCGAATGGGGTTCCCTAGCACAGATACGCAGTATTTT.

Worth noting for this clone: The identical CDR3 is also encoded by other nucleotide sequences in the sample. The V and J genes are TRBV7-6 and TRBJ2-7; 10 bases fit TRBD1. The V and J ends lost 3 bases and 2 bases, in that order; junction bases with no gene match: 13. The CDR3 has 18 residues. CDR1 is SGHVS and CDR2 is FNYEAQ in the germline V gene. CDR3 protein: CASSLVVGRQGATYEQYF. CDR3 bases: TGTGCCAGCAGCTTGGTGGTGGGAAGACAGGGGGCTACCTACGAGCAGTACTTC.

This clone was recorded only once. The chain combines TRBV5-6 with TRBJ2-6; D remains ambiguous. The CDR3 has 13 amino acids. V gave up 1 base and J gave up 4 bases, with 3 bases separating them. Germline CDR1 SGHDT, CDR2 YYEEEE. CDR3 residues: CASSLSGANVLTF. The CDR3 DNA reads as TGTGCCAGCAGCTTGTCCGGGGCCAACGTCCTGACTTTC.

The chain combines TRBV7-9 with TRBJ2-5; perhaps TRBD2 as D (7 bases). The V gene lost 8 bases and the J gene lost 5 bases, with 21 bases spanning the gap. The germline gives CDR1 SEHNR, CDR2 FQNEAQ (reference sequence). This CDR3 has 15 residues. The CDR3 spells CASCIPSGGGETQYF. DNA for the CDR3: TGTGCCAGCTGCATTCCCTCGGGGGGCGGTGAGACCCAGTACTTC.